Listed below are T cell receptor beta chains from one sample, sequenced in a study of cytomegalovirus exposure and HLA in healthy donors. Only in-frame clones appear in the TCRdb table, and some are missing; sequencing was by immunoSEQ multiplex PCR. This table has about 120,000 clones, approximately 76% appearing once. Material for sequencing was PBMCs. These receptors were obtained from a man aged 60 to 69 in good health and CMV-seropositive. The CDR3 runs from the conserved cysteine through the conserved F or W. The D gene is left open where the match is weak. Part of the rows lack a size; the others show once, few, many or a class for expanded clones.

size	length	J	D	V	CDR3	DNA
NA	15	TRBJ2-7	TRBD2	TRBV6-1	CASRAGLAGENEQYF	TGTGCCAGCAGGGCGGGACTAGCGGGAGAGAACGAGCAGTACTTC
NA	13	TRBJ2-7	NA	TRBV5-1	CASQVGAGAGQYF	TGCGCCAGCCAGGTGGGTGCAGGGGCCGGGCAGTACTTC
NA	15	TRBJ1-5	NA	TRBV6-5	CASSYSRGRNQPQHF	TGTGCCAGCAGTTACTCTAGGGGAAGGAATCAGCCCCAGCATTTT
NA	17	TRBJ2-1	TRBD2	TRBV5-1	CASSRQSGGVLYNEQFF	TGCGCCAGCAGTAGGCAAAGCGGGGGGGTTTTGTACAATGAGCAGTTCTTC
once	15	TRBJ2-7	NA	TRBV5-1	CASSLVTGDDYEQYF	TGCGCCAGCAGCTTGGTGACTGGAGACGACTACGAGCAGTACTTC
NA	18	TRBJ1-5	TRBD1	TRBV30	CAWSARPGQGGLYQPQHF	TGTGCCTGGAGTGCTCGACCGGGACAGGGAGGGCTGTATCAGCCCCAGCATTTT
NA	14	TRBJ1-1	NA	TRBV6-1	CASSTVGVGTEAFF	TGTGCCAGCAGCACGGTAGGGGTGGGGACTGAAGCTTTCTTT
NA	18	TRBJ1-2	NA	TRBV5-1	CASSLYLITDSTNYGYTF	TGCGCCAGCAGCCTCTACCTAATTACGGACAGCACTAACTATGGCTACACCTTC
NA	17	TRBJ2-1	TRBD2	TRBV5-1	CASSLVGAGGHYNEQFF	TGCGCCAGCAGCTTGGTCGGTGCGGGGGGGCACTACAATGAGCAGTTCTTC
NA	16	TRBJ2-1	TRBD2	TRBV9	CASSVGTSGGENEQFF	TGTGCCAGCAGCGTAGGGACTAGCGGGGGGGAGAATGAGCAGTTCTTC
NA	15	TRBJ1-1	TRBD1	TRBV5-4	CASSLVPGGDTEAFF	TGTGCCAGCAGCTTGGTTCCAGGGGGCGATACTGAAGCTTTCTTT
NA	15	TRBJ1-4	TRBD1	TRBV7-9	CASSLLTGDNEKLFF	TGTGCCAGCAGCTTACTAACAGGGGATAATGAAAAACTGTTTTTT
NA	16	TRBJ2-7	TRBD2	TRBV7-9	CSSSLGSSGRVYEQYF	TGTTCCAGCAGCTTAGGCTCTAGCGGGAGGGTCTACGAGCAGTACTTC
NA	13	TRBJ1-2	NA	TRBV10-1	CASSEGEGYGYTF	TGCGCCAGCAGTGAAGGGGAAGGGTATGGCTACACCTTC
NA	13	TRBJ1-3	NA	TRBV30	CAYSREDRNTIYF	TGTGCCTACTCGCGGGAGGATCGAAACACCATATATTTT
NA	12	TRBJ1-5	TRBD1	TRBV30	CAWGTGDQPQHF	TGTGCCTGGGGAACAGGGGATCAGCCCCAGCATTTT
once	14	TRBJ1-1	NA	TRBV6-6	CASSFRQVNTEAFF	TGTGCCAGCAGTTTCCGACAGGTGAACACTGAAGCTTTCTTT